The T cell receptor (beta chain) under discussion was sequenced for a study of long-term antiretroviral therapy in people with HIV (dated by TCRdb to 2022 to 2024). About the study as a whole: The earliest samples were collected roughly a decade before the 2015 WHO recommendation for immediate ART, at a time when ART was usually postponed until CD4 counts fell. Whether ART initiation and durable HIV suppression were associated with changes in peripheral blood TRB repertoire composition and diversity was tested in a retrospective serial study. Eleven of the 30 participants with HIV were female. A total of around 190 cryopreserved PBMC samples came from roughly 30 adults with confirmed HIV infection and were collected serially over a mean of about 6 years (range 1-12). No cross-contamination during QIAcube processing was seen in test extractions of a monoclonal T-cell line run alongside 30 to 35 polyclonal samples. General conclusions and limits of the study: Starting ART was linked to a significant rise in TRB diversity, yet even with long-term ART the diversity remained significantly lower than in transplant donor controls. Inferences about post-ART repertoire changes were limited because no data were available on ART adherence, viral resistance or therapy changes. Unsorted PBMC were profiled instead of sorted CD4+ and CD8+ T cells because pre-ART samples had limited cell numbers. The repertoire was dominated across all time points by expanded TRB clones identified before ART initiation, although this dominance was seen to fluctuate and to decrease in many PLHIV after ART. Because PBMC availability was limited, only the TCR beta chain was sequenced, with no alpha chain pairing. The samples span the years 2004 to 2017, and the ART regimens used at that time may not be as effective as current regimens. Compared with controls, HIV repertoires had narrower CDR3 length ranges, and the network structure pointed to an antigen-experienced repertoire that shifted only slightly toward naive after ART.

Regarding this clone: Its binding antigen is unknown. No much larger clonotype is one base removed from it; base qualities were not supplied.

Sequencing of the TRB variable region was done with the immunoSEQ hsTCRB v3.0 assay at survey level resolution. TRB sequencing targeted a depth of roughly 35,000-55,000 T-cell genomes per sample. TRB libraries were pooled and sequenced on an Illumina MiSeq using a v3 150-cycle kit. In the source study's methods: Repertoire analysis was performed in R inside a reproducible Nextflow workflow that covered QC, data transformation and analysis. Custom analyses were implemented in LymphoSeq2, an R package for AIRR-Seq data exploration. After excluding several samples that yielded fewer than 5000 total TRB sequences, approximately 180 HIV repertoires remained for analysis. Of the roughly 190 retained HIV repertoires, approximately 57 were collected before and more than 120 after ART initiation. Each repertoire was downsampled to 5000 TRB nucleotide sequences, and summary statistics were averaged across 100 downsampling iterations. The analysis kept only TRB sequences whose CDR3 regions were at least seven amino acids long. A Shannon entropy-derived clonality score and the Gini coefficient were used to measure diversity. In repertoire networks, the top 5000 CDR3 amino acid sequences were linked whenever an edit distance of one separated two sequences. For TRB CDR3 amino acid sequences, GLIPH2 was used to predict antigen specificity groups and MHC restriction. To flag known associations with CMV, EBV, HIV or tissue antigens, CDR3 amino acid sequences were compared against VDJdb and McPAS-TCR. Pre-ART, post-ART and control groups were compared with Wilcoxon signed-rank tests and Holm-Bonferroni correction. TCRdb's version of the immuneACCESS table is confined to in-frame rearrangements and falls short of the full clone set. An unresolved V gene accounts for under half of the shortfall where checked; the remainder is of unknown origin. V and J calls plus clone size are reproduced from that table; the DNA served to infer D and trimming. The sample has some 16,000 clones on record, roughly 90% of them singletons. The ten top clones hold 12% of the sample.

Participants were included only if at least one PBMC sample before ART initiation and at least two post-ART samples were available. Every participant with HIV received treatment in the United States of America. Before DNA extraction, cryopreserved samples of roughly 0.9-11 million PBMC were thawed and washed. At the time of the earliest PBMC sample for each participant with HIV, ages ranged from roughly 23 to 55 years. PBMC samples from each participant spanned 1-4 timepoints before ART initiation and 2-8 timepoints after ART initiation, with a median of 7 samples. For every participant, serial HIV viral load, CD4+ T-cell count, ART history and demographic data were obtained. Genomic DNA was extracted from unsorted PBMC with a Qiagen kit on a QIAcube, processed in batches of 12 samples. Trimming takes 8 bases from V and 8 bases from J, and the germline ends sit 19 bases apart. The CDR3 goes from the cysteine to the phenylalanine over 13 residues. Only the CDR3 DNA is retained, 39 bases long and in frame from the first base. The CDR1 and CDR2 encoded by the germline V gene are MNHEY and SVGAGI.

The sequence was obtained from a man in his forties or fifties with HIV. The rearrangement combines TRBV6-5 with TRBJ2-7; the D gene assignment is ambiguous. Sequences were derived from unsorted PBMCs, sampled 0.7 years before starting antiretroviral therapy. The bases are TGTGCCAGCGGTTCCTGGTTCCCCTTCCAGCAGTACTTC. The translation is CASGSWFPFQQYF.